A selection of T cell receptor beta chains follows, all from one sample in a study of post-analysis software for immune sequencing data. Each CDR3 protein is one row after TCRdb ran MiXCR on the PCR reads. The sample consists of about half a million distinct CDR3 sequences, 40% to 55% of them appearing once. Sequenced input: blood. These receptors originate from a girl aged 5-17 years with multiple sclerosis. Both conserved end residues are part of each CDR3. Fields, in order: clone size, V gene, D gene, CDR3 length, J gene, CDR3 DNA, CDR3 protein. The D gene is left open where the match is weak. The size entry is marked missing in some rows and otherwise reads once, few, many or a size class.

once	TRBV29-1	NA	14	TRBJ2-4	TGCAGCGTTGAAACGCGATTAGCCAAAGACATTCAGTACTTC	CSVETRLAKDIQYF
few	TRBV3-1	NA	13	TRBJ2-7	TGTGCCAGCAGCCCTGTAGACCTTTACGAGCAGTACTTC	CASSPVDLYEQYF
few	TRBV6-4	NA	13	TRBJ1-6	TGTGCCAGCAGTACCGGGAATGGGTCACCCCTCCACTTT	CASSTGNGSPLHF
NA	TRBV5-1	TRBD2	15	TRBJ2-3	TGCGCCAGGAAGGGACTAGCGGGAGACACAGATACGCAGTATTTT	CARKGLAGDTDTQYF
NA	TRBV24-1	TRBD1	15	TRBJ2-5	TGTGCCACCAGTGCCCAGGGACAGACCCAAGAGACCCAGTACTTC	CATSAQGQTQETQYF
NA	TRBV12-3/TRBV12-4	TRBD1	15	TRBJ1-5	TGTGCCAGCAGTTTGTCGGGACAGTTTAATCAGCCCCAGCATTTT	CASSLSGQFNQPQHF
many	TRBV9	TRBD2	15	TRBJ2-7	TGTGCCAGCAGCGTAGCGGTCGGGAGGGCATACGAGCAGTACTTC	CASSVAVGRAYEQYF
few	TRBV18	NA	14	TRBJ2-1	TGTGCCAGCTCACCTCAGGGGTCTAACAATGAGCAGTTCTTC	CASSPQGSNNEQFF
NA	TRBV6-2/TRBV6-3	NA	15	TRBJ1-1	TGTGCCAGCAGGAAGGACCAGGAGTGGAACACTGAAGCTTTCTTT	CASRKDQEWNTEAFF
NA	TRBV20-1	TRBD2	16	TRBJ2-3	TGCAGTGCTAGAGATTCGGCTAGCGGGGCCACAGATACGCAGTATTTT	CSARDSASGATDTQYF
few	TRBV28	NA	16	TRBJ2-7	TGTGCCAGCCCACCTGGGGCAGGGGGGTTTTGGGCCGAGCAGTACTTC	CASPPGAGGFWAEQYF
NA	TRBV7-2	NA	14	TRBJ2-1	TGTGCCAGCAGCTTCATGGGACCGTACAATGAGCAGTTCTTC	CASSFMGPYNEQFF
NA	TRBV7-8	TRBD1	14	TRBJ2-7	TGTGCCAGCAGCCGGGACAGGGTAGTTGGTGTCCAGTACTTC	CASSRDRVVGVQYF
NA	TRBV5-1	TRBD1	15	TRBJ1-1	TGCGCCAGCAGCTGGGGACAGGGGGAGAACACTGAAGCTTTCTTT	CASSWGQGENTEAFF
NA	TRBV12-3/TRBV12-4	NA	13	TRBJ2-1	TGTGCCAGCAGTTTAATCCCAGCAAACGAGCAGTTCTTC	CASSLIPANEQFF
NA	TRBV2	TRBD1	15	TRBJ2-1	TGTGCCAGCAGTCCGGGACAGGGGTATCCCAATGAGCAGTTCTTC	CASSPGQGYPNEQFF
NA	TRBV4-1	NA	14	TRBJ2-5	TGCGCCAGCAGCCAAGTGCAGATCCAAGAGACCCAGTACTTC	CASSQVQIQETQYF
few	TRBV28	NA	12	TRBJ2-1	TGTGCCAGCAGCCCCGTCTGGGGTGAGCAGTTCTTC	CASSPVWGEQFF
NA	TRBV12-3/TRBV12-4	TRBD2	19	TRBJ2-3	TGTGCCAGCAGTTTATATTCCTGGACCAGCGGGAGATGGACAGATACGCAGTATTTT	CASSLYSWTSGRWTDTQYF
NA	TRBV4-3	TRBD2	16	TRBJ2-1	TGCGCCAGCAGCCAAGTACGGGGAGGGCCAGGAAATGAGCAGTTCTTC	CASSQVRGGPGNEQFF
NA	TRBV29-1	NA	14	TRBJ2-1	TGCAGTTTGGGAAGTGGGAGATACTACAATGAGCAGTTCTTC	CSLGSGRYYNEQFF
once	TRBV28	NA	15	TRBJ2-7	TGTGCCAGCAGCTTTTACGGACAGAAATCCTACGAGCAGTACTTC	CASSFYGQKSYEQYF
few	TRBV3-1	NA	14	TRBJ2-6	TGTGCCAGCAGCCACCACTCTAGGGCCAACGTCCTGACTTTC	CASSHHSRANVLTF
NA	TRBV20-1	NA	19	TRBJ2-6	TGCAGTGCCCCCCGATCGGACAGAAGAGGCGGCTCTGGGGCCAACGTCCTGACTTTC	CSAPRSDRRGGSGANVLTF
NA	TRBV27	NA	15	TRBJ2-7	TGTGCCAGCAGTTTAGAAGTAGGATTTACCTACGAGCAGTACTTC	CASSLEVGFTYEQYF
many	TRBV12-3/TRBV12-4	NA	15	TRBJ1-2	TGTGCCAGCAGTCCAAATTTAGGACAGTTCTATGGCTACACCTTC	CASSPNLGQFYGYTF
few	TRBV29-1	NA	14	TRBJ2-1	TGCAGCGTTAGAGAGACGGGTGCCTACAATGAGCAGTTCTTC	CSVRETGAYNEQFF
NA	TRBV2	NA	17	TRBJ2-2	TGTGCCAGCAGGGAGGCGCCGTTGACAGGGAACACCGGGGAGCTGTTTTTT	CASREAPLTGNTGELFF
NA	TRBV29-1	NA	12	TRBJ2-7	TGCAGTGTTGAGTACAGCTCCTACGAGCAGTACTTC	CSVEYSSYEQYF
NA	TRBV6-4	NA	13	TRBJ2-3	TGTGCCAGCAGTGTTGTGGAAACAGATACGCAGTATTTT	CASSVVETDTQYF
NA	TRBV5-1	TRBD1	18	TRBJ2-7	TGCGCCAGCACCCTCGTCCGGGACAGGGGGAGTGTTCCCTACGAGCAGTACTTC	CASTLVRDRGSVPYEQYF
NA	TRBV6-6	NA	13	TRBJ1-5	TGTGCCAGCAGTTACTCGCAGACCCAGCCCCAGCATTTT	CASSYSQTQPQHF
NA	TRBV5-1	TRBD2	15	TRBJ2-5	TGCGCCAGCAGCCCTGCTGGCGGGAGCAGTGAGACCCAGTACTTC	CASSPAGGSSETQYF
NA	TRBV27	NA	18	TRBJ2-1	TGTGCCAGCAGTTTAGAGTCTGCGGCGTCGCGCTCCTACAATGAGCAGTTCTTC	CASSLESAASRSYNEQFF
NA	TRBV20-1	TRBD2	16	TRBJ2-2	TGCAGTGCTAGAGATGTCCAAGCGGGAAACCCCGGGGAGCTGTTTTTT	CSARDVQAGNPGELFF
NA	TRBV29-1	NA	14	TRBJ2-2	TGCAGCGTTGACCCGGGGGCGAACACCGGGGAGCTGTTTTTT	CSVDPGANTGELFF
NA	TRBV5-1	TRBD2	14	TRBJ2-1	TGCGCCAGCACGCTAGCGGACTCCTACAATGAGCAGTTCTTC	CASTLADSYNEQFF
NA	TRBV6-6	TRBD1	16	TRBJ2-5	TGTGCCAGCAGTTTCGAAGGACAGGGGGTCCCGGGGGAGCAGTACTTC	CASSFEGQGVPGEQYF
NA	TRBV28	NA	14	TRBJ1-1	TGTGCCAGCAGATACAGGATTCCAAACACTGAAGCTTTCTTT	CASRYRIPNTEAFF
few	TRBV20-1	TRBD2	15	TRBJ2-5	TGCAGTGCTAGCTCCGGACTAGCGGGGCAAGAGACCCAGTACTTC	CSASSGLAGQETQYF
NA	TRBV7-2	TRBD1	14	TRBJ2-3	TGTGCCAGCAGCCCGCTACAGGGGGCCGGTACGCAGTATTTT	CASSPLQGAGTQYF
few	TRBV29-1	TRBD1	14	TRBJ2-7	TGCAGCGACGGGACAGGGGACTCCTACAATGAGCAGTACTTC	CSDGTGDSYNEQYF
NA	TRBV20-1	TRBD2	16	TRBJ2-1	TGCAGTGCTAGAACTAGCGGGAAATTCTCCTACAATGAGCAGTTCTTC	CSARTSGKFSYNEQFF
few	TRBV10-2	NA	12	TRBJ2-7	TGCGCCAGCAGTGGAGCAGGGCACGAGCAGTACTTC	CASSGAGHEQYF
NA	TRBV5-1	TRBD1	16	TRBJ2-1	TGCGCCAGCAGCTCGACAGGGAGCGCCCTACAGAGCGAGCAGTTCTTC	CASSSTGSALQSEQFF
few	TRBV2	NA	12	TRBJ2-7	TGTGCCAGCAGCGACAGGCCCTACGAGCAGTACTTC	CASSDRPYEQYF
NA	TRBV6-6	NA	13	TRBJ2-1	TGTGCCAGCAGTTACGCCTTTAGCAATGAGCAGTTCTTC	CASSYAFSNEQFF
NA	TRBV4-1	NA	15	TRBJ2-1	TGCGCCAGCAGCCAAGGGATCGGGTCCTACAATGAGCAGTTCTTC	CASSQGIGSYNEQFF
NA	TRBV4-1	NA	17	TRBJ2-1	TGCGCCAGCAGCCCTCAGAATGGGCGGGGTTCCTACAATGAGCAGTTCTTC	CASSPQNGRGSYNEQFF
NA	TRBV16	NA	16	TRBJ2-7	TGTGCCAGCAGCCCCGAGTCGGTGGGAGTTGTGTACGAGCAGTACTTC	CASSPESVGVVYEQYF
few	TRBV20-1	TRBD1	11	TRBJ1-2	TGCAGTGCCAGGACAGGGAACGGCTACACCTTC	CSARTGNGYTF
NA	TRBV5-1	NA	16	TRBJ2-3	TGCGCCAGCAGCTTGGCCCGAAGGGAGAACACAGATACGCAGTATTTT	CASSLARRENTDTQYF
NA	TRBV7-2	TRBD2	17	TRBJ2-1	TGTGCCAGCAGCTCCAGGACTAGCTCGAGCTCCTACAATGAGCAGTTCTTC	CASSSRTSSSSYNEQFF
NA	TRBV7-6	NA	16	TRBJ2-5	TGTGCCAGCAGCTCCGGGACCGGGGTCGGCCAAGAGACCCAGTACTTC	CASSSGTGVGQETQYF
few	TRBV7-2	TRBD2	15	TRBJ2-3	TGTGCCAGCAGCTCCCAAGCGGGAGGCACAGATACGCAGTATTTT	CASSSQAGGTDTQYF
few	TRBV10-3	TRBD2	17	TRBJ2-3	TGTGCCATCAGTGAGTCGACTAGCGGGAGGGATACAGATACGCAGTATTTT	CAISESTSGRDTDTQYF
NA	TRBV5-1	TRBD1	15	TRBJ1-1	TGCGCCAGCAGCTTGAGGGGGCCGTCGGGTACTGAAGCTTTCTTT	CASSLRGPSGTEAFF
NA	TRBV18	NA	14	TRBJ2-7	TGTGCCAGCTCATTAGGAAGGGTCAACTACGAGCAGTACTTC	CASSLGRVNYEQYF